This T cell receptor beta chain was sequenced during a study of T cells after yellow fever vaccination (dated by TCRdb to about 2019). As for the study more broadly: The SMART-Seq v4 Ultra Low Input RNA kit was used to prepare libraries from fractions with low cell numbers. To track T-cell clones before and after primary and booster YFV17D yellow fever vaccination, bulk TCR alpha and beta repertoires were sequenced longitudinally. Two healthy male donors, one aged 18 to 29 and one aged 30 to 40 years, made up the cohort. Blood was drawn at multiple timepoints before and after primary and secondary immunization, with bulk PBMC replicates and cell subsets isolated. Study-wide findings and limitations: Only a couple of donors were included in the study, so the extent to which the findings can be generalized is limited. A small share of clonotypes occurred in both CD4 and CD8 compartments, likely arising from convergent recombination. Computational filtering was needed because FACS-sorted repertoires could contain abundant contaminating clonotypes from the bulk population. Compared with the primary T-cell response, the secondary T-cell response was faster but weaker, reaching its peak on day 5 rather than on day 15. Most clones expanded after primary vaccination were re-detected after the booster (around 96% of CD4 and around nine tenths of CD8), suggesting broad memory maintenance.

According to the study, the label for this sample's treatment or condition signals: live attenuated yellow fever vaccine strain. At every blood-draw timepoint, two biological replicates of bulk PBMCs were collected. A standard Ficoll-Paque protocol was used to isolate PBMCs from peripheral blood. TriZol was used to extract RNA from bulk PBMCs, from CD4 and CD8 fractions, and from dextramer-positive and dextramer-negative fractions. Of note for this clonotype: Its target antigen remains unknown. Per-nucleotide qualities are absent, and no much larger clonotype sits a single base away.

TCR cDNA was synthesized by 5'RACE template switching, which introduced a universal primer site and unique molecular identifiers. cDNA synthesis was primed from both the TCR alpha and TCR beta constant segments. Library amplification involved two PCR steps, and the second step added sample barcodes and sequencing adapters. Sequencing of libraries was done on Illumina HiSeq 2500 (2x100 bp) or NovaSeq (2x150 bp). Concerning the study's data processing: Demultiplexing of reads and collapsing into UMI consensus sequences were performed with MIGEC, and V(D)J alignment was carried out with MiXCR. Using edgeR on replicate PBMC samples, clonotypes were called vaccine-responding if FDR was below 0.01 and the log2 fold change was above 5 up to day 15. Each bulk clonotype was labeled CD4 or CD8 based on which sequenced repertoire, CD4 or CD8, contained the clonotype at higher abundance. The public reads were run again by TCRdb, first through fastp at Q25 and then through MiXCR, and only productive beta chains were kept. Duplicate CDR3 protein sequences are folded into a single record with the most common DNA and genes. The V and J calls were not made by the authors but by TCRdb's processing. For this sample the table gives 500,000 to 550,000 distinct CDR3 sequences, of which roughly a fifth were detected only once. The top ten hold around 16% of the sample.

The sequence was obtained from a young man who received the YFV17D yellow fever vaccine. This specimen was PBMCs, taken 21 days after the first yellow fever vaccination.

In nucleotide form, the sequence is TGCGCCAGCAGCCAAGAGAGGGCCAGGGGGCACCAGCCCCAGCATTTT. This translates into CASSQERARGHQPQHF. The V and J segments used are TRBV4-1 and TRBJ1-5; 8 nucleotides in the junction match TRBD1. Germline trimming: 0 bases from V, 7 bases from J; junction bases outside gene matches: 8. The germline V gene encodes CDR1 MGHRA and CDR2 YSYEKL. The CDR3 has 16 amino acids, counting the end cysteine and phenylalanine. The only DNA kept is the CDR3, 48 bases in frame from the first base.